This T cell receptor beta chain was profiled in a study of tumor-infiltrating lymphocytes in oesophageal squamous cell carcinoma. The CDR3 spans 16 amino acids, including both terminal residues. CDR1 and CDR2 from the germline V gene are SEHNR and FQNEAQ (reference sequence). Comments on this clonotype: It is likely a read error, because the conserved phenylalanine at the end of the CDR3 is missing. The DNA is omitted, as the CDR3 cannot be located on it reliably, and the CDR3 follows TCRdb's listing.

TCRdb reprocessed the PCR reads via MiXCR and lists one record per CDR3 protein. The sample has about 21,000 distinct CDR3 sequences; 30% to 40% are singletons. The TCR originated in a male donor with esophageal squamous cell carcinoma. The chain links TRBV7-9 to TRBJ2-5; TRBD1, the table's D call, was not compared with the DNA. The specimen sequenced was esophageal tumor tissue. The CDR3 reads CASSGQGFNSPLHFGN.